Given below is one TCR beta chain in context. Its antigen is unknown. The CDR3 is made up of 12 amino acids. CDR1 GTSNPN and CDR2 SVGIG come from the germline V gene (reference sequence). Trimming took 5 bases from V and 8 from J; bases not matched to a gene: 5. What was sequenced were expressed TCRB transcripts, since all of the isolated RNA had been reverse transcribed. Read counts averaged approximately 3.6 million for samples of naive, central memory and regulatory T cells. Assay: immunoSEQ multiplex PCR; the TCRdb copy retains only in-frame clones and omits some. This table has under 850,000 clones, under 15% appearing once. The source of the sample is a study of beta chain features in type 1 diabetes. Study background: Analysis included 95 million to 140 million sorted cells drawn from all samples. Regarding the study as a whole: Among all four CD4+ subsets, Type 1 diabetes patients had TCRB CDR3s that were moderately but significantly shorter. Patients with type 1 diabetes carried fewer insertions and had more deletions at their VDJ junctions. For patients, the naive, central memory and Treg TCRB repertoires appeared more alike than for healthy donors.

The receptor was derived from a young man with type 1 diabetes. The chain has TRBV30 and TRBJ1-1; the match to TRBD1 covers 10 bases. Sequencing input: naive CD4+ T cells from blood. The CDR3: CAWAGTGAEAFF. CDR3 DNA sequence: TGTGCCTGGGCCGGGACAGGGGCAGAAGCTTTCTTT.